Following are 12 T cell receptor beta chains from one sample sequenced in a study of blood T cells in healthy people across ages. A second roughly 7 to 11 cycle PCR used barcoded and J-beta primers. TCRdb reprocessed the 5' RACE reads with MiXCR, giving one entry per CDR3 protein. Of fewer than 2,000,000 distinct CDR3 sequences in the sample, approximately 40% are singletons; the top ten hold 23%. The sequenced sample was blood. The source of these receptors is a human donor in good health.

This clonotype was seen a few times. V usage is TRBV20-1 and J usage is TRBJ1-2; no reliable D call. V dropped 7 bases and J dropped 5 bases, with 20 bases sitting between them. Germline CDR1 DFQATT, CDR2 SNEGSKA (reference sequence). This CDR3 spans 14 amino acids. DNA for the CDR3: TGCAGTGTTTCTCCCGCCACCGGCGGGTATGGCTACACCTTC. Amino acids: CSVSPATGGYGYTF.

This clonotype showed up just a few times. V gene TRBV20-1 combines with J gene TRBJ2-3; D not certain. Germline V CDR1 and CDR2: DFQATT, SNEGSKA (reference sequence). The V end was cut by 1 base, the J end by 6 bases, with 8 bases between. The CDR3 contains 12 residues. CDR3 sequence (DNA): TGCAGTGCTAGAGTATATGGGGATACGCAGTATTTT. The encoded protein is CSARVYGDTQYF.

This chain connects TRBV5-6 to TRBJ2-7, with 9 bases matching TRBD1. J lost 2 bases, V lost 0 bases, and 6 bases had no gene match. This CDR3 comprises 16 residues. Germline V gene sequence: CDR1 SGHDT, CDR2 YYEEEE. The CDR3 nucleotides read TGTGCCAGCAGCTTGGCGGGACAGGGAGGTCCCTACGAGCAGTACTTC. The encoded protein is CASSLAGQGGPYEQYF.

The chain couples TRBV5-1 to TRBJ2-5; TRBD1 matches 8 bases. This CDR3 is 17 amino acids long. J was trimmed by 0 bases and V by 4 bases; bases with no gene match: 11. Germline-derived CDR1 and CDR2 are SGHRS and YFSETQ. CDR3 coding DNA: TGCGCCAGCAGCCCCCTCCACTCGGACAGGGACCAAGAGACCCAGTACTTC. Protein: CASSPLHSDRDQETQYF.

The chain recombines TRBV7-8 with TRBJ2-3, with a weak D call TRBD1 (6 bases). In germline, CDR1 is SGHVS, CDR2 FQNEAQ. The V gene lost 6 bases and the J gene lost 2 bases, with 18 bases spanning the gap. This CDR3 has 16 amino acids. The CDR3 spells CASRDLDRRYTDTQYF. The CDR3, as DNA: TGTGCCAGCAGGGATCTAGACAGGCGGTACACAGATACGCAGTATTTT.

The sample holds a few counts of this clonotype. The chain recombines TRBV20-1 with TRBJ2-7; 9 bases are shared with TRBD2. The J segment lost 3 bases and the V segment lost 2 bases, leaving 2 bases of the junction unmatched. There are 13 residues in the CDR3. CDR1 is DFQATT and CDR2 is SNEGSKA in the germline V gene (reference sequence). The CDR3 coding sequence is TGCAGTGCTAGACTAGCGGGGTTCTACGAGCAGTACTTC. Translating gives CSARLAGFYEQYF.

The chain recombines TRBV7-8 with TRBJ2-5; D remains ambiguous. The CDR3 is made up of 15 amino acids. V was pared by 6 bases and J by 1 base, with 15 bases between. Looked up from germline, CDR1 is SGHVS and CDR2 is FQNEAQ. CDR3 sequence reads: CASSQSGEPQETQYF. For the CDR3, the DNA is TGTGCCAGCAGTCAAAGTGGAGAACCCCAAGAGACCCAGTACTTC.

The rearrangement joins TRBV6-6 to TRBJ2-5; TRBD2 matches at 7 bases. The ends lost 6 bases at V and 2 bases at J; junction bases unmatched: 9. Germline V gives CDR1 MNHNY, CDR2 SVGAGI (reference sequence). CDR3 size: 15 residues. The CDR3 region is CASRMSGVRQETQYF. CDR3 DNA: TGTGCCAGCAGGATGAGCGGGGTTCGACAAGAGACCCAGTACTTC.

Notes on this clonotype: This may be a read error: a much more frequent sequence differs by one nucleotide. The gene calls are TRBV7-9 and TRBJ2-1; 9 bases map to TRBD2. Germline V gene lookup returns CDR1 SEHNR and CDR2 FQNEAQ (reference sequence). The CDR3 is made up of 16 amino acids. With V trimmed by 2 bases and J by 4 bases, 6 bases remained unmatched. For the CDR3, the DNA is TGTGCCAGCAGCTTAAGGGCGGGGGGGTGGTACAATGAGCAGTTCTTC. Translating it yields CASSLRAGGWYNEQFF.

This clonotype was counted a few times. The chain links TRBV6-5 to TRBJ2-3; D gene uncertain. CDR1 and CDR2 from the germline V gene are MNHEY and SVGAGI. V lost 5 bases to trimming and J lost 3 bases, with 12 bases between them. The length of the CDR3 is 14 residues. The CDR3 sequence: CASSQRLVTDTQYF. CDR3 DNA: TGTGCCAGCAGTCAGAGGTTGGTTACAGATACGCAGTATTTT.

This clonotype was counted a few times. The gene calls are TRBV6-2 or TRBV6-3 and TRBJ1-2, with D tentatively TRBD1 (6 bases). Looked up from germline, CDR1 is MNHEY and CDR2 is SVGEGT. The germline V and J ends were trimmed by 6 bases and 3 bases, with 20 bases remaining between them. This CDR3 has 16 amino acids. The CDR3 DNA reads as TGTGCCAGCAGCCCCGGAATCACAGGGTGGGACTATGGCTACACCTTC. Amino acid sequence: CASSPGITGWDYGYTF.

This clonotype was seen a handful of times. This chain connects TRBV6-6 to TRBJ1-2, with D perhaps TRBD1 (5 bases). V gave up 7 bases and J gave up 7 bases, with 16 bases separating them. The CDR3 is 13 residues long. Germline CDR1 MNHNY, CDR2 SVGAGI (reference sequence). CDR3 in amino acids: CASKPPGAGGYTF. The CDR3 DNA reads TGTGCCAGCAAACCACCCGGGGCTGGTGGCTACACCTTC.